These 2 T cell receptor beta chains were all obtained from the same sample, sequenced in a study of blood T cell repertoires in COVID-19. Some clones are missing from TCRdb's copy, which holds only in-frame ones; the method was immunoSEQ multiplex PCR. Found here are fewer than 300,000 clones, 75% to 95% of them singletons; the top ten hold roughly 1.1%. Sequencing was performed on PBMCs or T cells enriched from blood (not recorded which). The receptors were sampled from a woman in her twenties or thirties who had recovered from COVID-19.

The chain's CDR3 is CATSDLGQSYGYTF. The CDR3, as DNA: TGTGCCACCAGTGATTTGGGGCAGAGCTATGGCTACACCTTC. The J gene is TRBJ1-2, the V gene TRBV24-1; the D is unclear. The CDR3 runs 14 residues. Trimming took 0 bases from V and 4 from J, leaving 8 bases between them. Germline loops: CDR1 KGHDR, CDR2 SFDVKD.

The V call is TRBV15, the J call TRBJ2-2, with D perhaps TRBD2 (6 bases). Germline lookup yields CDR1 LNHNV and CDR2 YYDKDF (reference sequence). This CDR3 region has 17 residues. V shed 1 base and J shed 0 bases, with 12 bases lying between them. For the CDR3, the DNA is TGTGCCACCAGCAGAGTCCAAGCGGGTCCGAACACCGGGGAGCTGTTTTTT. Amino acids: CATSRVQAGPNTGELFF.